The clone carrying this T cell receptor beta chain was counted a few times. Here immunoSEQ multiplex PCR was the method, and the copy in TCRdb shows in-frame clones only, minus some. The table lists around 30,000 clones, 80% to 85% of them singletons. These data come from a study of graft-versus-host responses after intestinal transplantation. The CDR3 is 12 amino acids. Germline V lookup: CDR1 MDHEN, CDR2 SYDVKM. The V gene end was trimmed by 5 bases and the J gene end by 6 bases; junction bases not matched to a gene: 4. Investigators treated the graft tissue so that it released intraepithelial and lamina propria lymphocytes.

The material was ileum tissue, obtained 98 days after intestinal transplantation. This clonotype originated in a human patient who received an intestinal transplant, so some T cells may come from the graft donor. The J gene is TRBJ2-7, the V gene TRBV28, with 7 bases matching TRBD1. CDR3 bases: TGTGCCAGCAGTGAAGACAGGGCCGAGCAGTACTTC. It specifies CASSEDRAEQYF. Combining the CDR3 with reference TRBV28 and TRBJ2-7 gives the whole variable domain DVKVTQSSRYLVKRTGEKVFLECVQDMDHENMFWYRQDPGLGLRLIYFSYDVKMKEKGDIPEGYSVSREKKERFSLILESASTNQTSMYLCASSEDRAEQYFGPGTRLTVT.